Included here is one T cell receptor (beta chain) sequence, with context. V lost 1 base and J 10 bases, leaving 10 bases between the germline ends. This CDR3 is 12 amino acids long. In germline, CDR1 is KGHDR, CDR2 SFDVKD. Profiling relied on immunoSEQ multiplex PCR, and the TCRdb table lists in-frame clones only, not all of them. The repertoire holds about 34,000 clones, with less than 85% as singletons. The entry originates in a study of blood T cell repertoires in COVID-19. Sequenced material: peripheral blood. The sequence was obtained from a human donor with acute or convalescent COVID-19. The donor label of this sample is uncertain. The chain links TRBV24-1 to TRBJ2-7; D unclear. CDR3 region: CATSDLTSIQYF. CDR3 in DNA: TGTGCCACCAGTGATTTAACGAGTATCCAGTACTTC.